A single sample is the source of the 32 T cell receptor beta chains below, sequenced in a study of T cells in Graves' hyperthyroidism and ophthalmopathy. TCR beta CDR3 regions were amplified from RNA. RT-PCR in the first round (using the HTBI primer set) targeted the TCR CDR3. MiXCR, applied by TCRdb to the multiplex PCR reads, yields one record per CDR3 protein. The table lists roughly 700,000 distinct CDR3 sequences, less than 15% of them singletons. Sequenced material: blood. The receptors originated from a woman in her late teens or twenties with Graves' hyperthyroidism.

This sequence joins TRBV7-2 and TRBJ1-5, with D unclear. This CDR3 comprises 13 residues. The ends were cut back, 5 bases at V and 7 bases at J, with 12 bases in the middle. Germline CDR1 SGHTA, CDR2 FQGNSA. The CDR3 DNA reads TGTGCCAGCAGCCGCGGTGTCACGCAGCCCCAGCATTTT. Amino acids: CASSRGVTQPQHF.

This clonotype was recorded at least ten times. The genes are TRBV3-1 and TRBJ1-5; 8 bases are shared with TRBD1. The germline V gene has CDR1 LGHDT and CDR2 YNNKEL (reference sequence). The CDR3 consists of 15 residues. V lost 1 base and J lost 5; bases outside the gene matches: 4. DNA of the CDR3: TGTGCCAGCAGCCAAGCGTCCAGGGGGCATCAGCCCCAGCATTTT. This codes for CASSQASRGHQPQHF.

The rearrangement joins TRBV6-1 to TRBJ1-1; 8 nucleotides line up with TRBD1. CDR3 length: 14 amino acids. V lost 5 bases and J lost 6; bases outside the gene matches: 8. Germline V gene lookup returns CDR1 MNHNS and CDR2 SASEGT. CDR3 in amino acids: CASSWTGFSSEAFF. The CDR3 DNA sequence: TGTGCCAGCAGTTGGACAGGGTTTTCCTCTGAAGCTTTCTTT.

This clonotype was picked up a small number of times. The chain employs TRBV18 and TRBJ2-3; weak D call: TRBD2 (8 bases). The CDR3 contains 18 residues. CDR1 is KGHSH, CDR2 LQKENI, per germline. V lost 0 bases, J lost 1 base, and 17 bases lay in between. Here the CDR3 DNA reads TGTGCCAGCTCACCACCCTACCGGGAGGGGGCCCGCACAGATACGCAGTATTTT. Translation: CASSPPYREGARTDTQYF. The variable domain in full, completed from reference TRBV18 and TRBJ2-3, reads NAGVMQNPRHLVRRRGQEARLRCSPMKGHSHVYWYRQLPEEGLKFMVYLQKENIIDESGMPKERFSAEFPKEGPSILRIQQVVRGDSAAYFCASSPPYREGARTDTQYFGPGTRLTVL.

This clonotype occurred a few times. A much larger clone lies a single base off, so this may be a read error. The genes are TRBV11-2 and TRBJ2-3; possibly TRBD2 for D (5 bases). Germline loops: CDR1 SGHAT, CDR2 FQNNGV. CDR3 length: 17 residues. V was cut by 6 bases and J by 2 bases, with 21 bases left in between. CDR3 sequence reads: CASSFNPRLSNTDTQYF. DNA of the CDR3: TGTGCCAGCAGTTTTAATCCGAGACTATCTAACACAGATACGCAGTATTTT.

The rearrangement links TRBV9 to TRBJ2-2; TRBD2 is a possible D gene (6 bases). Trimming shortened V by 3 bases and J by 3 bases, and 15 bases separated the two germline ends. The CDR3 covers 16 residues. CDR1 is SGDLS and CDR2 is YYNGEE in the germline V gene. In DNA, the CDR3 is TGTGCCAGCAGCGGTCAGCGGGCGGGCCACACCGGGGAGCTGTTTTTT. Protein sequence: CASSGQRAGHTGELFF.

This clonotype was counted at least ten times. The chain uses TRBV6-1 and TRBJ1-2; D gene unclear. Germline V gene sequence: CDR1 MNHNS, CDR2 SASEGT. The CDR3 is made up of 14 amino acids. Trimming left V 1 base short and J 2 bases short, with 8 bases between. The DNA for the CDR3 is TGTGCCAGCAGTGAAGAAGTGGAGAACTATGGCTACACCTTC. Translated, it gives CASSEEVENYGYTF.

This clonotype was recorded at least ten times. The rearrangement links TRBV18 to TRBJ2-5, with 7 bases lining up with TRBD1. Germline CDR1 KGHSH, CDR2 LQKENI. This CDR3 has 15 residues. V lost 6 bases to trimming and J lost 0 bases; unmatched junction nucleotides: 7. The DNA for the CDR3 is TGTGCCAGCTCGCATGGTACAGGGGACCAAGAGACCCAGTACTTC. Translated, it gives CASSHGTGDQETQYF.

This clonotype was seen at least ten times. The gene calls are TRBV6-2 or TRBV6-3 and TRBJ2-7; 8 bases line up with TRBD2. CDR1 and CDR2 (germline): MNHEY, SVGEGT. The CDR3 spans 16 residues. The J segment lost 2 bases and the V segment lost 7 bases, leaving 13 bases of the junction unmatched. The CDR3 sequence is CASITLMGLEAYEQYF. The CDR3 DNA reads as TGTGCCAGCATTACGTTAATGGGACTAGAGGCCTACGAGCAGTACTTC.

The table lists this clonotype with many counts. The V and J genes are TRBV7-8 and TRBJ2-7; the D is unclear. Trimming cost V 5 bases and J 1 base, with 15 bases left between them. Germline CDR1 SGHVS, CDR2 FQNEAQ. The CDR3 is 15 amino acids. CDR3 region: CASSLPGAESYEQYF. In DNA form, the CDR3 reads TGTGCCAGCAGCCTACCAGGTGCGGAGTCCTACGAGCAGTACTTC. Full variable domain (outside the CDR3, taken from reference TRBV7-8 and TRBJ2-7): GAGVSQSPRYKVAKRGQDVALRCDPISGHVSLFWYQQALGQGPEFLTYFQNEAQLDKSGLPSDRFFAERPEGSVSTLKIQRTQQEDSAVYLCASSLPGAESYEQYFGPGTRLTVT.

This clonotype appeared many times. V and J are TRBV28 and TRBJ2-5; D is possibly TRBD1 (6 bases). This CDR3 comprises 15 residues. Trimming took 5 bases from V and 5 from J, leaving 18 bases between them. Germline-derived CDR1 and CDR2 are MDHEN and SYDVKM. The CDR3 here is CASSILKGGGETQYF. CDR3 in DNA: TGTGCCAGCAGTATCCTCAAAGGGGGTGGGGAGACCCAGTACTTC.

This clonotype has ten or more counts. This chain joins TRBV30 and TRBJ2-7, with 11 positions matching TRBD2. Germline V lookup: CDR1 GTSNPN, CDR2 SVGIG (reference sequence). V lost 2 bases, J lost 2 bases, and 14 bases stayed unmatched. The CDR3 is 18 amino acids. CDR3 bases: TGTGCCTGGAGTCAAGGGACTAGCGGAATTACGTCCACCTACGAGCAGTACTTC. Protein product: CAWSQGTSGITSTYEQYF.

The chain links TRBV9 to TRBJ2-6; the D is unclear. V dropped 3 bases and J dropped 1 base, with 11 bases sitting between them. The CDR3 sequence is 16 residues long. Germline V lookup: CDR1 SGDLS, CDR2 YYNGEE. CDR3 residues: CASSGPPSSGANVLTF. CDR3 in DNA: TGTGCCAGCAGCGGGCCTCCATCTTCTGGGGCCAACGTCCTGACTTTC.

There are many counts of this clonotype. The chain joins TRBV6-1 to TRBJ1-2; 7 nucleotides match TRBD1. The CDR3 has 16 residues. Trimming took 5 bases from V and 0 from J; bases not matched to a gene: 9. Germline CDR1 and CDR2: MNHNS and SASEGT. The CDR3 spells CASSPSGTATNYGYTF. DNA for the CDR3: TGTGCCAGCAGTCCCTCCGGGACAGCCACTAACTATGGCTACACCTTC.

The CDR3 protein is CASLTSGGTYEQYF. The CDR3 coding sequence is TGTGCCAGCCTAACTAGCGGGGGGACCTACGAGCAGTACTTC. The gene calls are TRBV6-1 and TRBJ2-7; TRBD2 matches 12 bases. Germline CDR1 is MNHNS and CDR2 is SASEGT. There are 14 residues in the CDR3. V gave up 8 bases and J gave up 2 bases; unmatched junction bases: 4.

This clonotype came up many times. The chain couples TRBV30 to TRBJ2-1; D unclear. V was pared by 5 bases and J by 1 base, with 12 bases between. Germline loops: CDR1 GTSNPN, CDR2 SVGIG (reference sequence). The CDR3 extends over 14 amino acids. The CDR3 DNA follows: TGTGCCTGGGACGAATTTGCATCCTACAATGAGCAGTTCTTC. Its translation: CAWDEFASYNEQFF. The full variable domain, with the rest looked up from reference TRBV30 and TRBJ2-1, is SQTIHQWPATLVQPVGSPLSLECTVEGTSNPNLYWYRQAAGRGLQLLFYSVGIGQISSEVPQNLSASRPQDRQFILSSKKLLLSDSGFYLCAWDEFASYNEQFFGPGTRLTVL.

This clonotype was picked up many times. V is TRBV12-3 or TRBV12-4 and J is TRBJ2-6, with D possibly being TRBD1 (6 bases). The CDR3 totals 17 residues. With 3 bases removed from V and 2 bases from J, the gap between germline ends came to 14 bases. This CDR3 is CASSFQGPRAGANVLTF. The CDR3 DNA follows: TGTGCCAGCAGTTTCCAGGGGCCACGGGCTGGGGCCAACGTCCTGACTTTC.

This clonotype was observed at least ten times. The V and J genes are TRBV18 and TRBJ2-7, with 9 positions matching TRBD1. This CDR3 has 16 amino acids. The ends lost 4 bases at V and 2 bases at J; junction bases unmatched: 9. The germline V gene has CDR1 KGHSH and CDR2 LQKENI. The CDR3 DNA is TGTGCCAGCTCACGGGTAACGGGACAGGGACCCTACGAGCAGTACTTC. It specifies CASSRVTGQGPYEQYF. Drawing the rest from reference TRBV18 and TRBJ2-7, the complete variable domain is NAGVMQNPRHLVRRRGQEARLRCSPMKGHSHVYWYRQLPEEGLKFMVYLQKENIIDESGMPKERFSAEFPKEGPSILRIQQVVRGDSAAYFCASSRVTGQGPYEQYFGPGTRLTVT.

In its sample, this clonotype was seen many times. CDR3 bases: TGCAGTGCTAGCACCTCCAGTCAAAACCTCTACTGGGATGAGCAGTTCTTC. It yields the protein CSASTSSQNLYWDEQFF. The chain employs TRBV20-1 and TRBJ2-1; D call uncertain. The length of the CDR3 is 17 residues. V lost 3 bases to trimming and J lost 8 bases, with 26 bases between them. Germline V CDR1 and CDR2: DFQATT, SNEGSKA (reference sequence).

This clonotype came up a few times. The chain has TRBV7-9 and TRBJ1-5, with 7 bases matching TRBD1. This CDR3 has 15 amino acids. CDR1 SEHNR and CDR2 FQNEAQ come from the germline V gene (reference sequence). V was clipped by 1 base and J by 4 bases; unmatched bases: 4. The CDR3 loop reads CASSLDGRGNQPQHF. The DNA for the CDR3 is TGTGCCAGCAGCTTAGACGGCAGGGGGAATCAGCCCCAGCATTTT. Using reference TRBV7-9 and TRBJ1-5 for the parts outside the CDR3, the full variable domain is DTGVSQNPRHKITKRGQNVTFRCDPISEHNRLYWYRQTLGQGPEFLTYFQNEAQLEKSRLLSDRFSAERPKGSFSTLEIQRTEQGDSAMYLCASSLDGRGNQPQHFGDGTRLSIL.

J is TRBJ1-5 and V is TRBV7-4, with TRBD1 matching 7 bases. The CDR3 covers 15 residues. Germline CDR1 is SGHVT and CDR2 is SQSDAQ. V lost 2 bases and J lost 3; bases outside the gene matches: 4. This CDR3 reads CASSLWDSVNQPQHF. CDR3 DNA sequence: TGTGCCAGCAGCTTATGGGACAGTGTCAATCAGCCCCAGCATTTT.

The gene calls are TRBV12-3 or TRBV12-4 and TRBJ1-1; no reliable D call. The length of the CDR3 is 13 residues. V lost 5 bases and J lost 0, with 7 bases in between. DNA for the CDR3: TGTGCCAGCAGTGCTCAGGTGAACACTGAAGCTTTCTTT. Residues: CASSAQVNTEAFF.

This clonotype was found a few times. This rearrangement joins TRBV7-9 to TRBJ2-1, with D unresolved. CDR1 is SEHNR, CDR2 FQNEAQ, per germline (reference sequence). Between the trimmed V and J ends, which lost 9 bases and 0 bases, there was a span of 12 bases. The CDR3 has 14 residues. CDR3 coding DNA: TGTGCCAGATCCGGACCCAGCTCCTACAATGAGCAGTTCTTC. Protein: CARSGPSSYNEQFF.

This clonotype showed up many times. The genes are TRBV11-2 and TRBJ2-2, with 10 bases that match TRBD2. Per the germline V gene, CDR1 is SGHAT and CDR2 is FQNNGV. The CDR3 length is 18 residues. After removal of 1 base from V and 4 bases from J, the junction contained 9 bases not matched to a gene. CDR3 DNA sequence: TGTGCCAGCAGCTTAGTAGCTAGCGGGAGTTCTGGCACCGGGGAGCTGTTTTTT. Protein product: CASSLVASGSSGTGELFF. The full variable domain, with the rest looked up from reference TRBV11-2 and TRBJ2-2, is EAGVAQSPRYKIIEKRQSVAFWCNPISGHATLYWYQQILGQGPKLLIQFQNNGVVDDSQLPKDRFSAERLKGVDSTLKIQPAKLEDSAVYLCASSLVASGSSGTGELFFGEGSRLTVL.

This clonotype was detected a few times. In DNA, the CDR3 is TGCGCCAGCAGTGATGTAGCGGGTATGGTAAGGAATGAGCAGTTCTTC. It is translated as CASSDVAGMVRNEQFF. The chain uses TRBV10-1 and TRBJ2-1; 7 nucleotides match TRBD2. The CDR3 contains 16 residues. Germline V CDR1 and CDR2: WNHNN, SYGVQD (reference sequence). With V trimmed by 3 bases and J by 7 bases, 12 bases remained unmatched.

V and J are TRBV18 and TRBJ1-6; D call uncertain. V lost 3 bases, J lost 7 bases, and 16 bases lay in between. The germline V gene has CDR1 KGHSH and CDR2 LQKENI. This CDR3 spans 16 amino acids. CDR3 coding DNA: TGTGCCAGCTCACCTTCAACCCCCCGAGCAAATTCACCCCTCCACTTT. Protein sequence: CASSPSTPRANSPLHF.

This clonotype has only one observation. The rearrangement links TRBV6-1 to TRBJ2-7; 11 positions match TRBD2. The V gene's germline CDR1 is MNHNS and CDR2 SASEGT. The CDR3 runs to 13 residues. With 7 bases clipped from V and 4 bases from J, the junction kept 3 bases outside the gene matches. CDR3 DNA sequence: TGTGCCAGCATACTAGCGGGAGCGTACGAGCAGTACTTC. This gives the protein CASILAGAYEQYF.

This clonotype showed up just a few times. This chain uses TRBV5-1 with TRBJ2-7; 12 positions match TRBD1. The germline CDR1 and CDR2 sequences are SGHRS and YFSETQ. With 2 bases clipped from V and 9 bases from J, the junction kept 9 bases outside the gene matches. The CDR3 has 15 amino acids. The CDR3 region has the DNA TGCGCCAGCAGCTTTCTCCCGGGACAGGGGGCCGGGCAGTACTTC. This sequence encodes CASSFLPGQGAGQYF.

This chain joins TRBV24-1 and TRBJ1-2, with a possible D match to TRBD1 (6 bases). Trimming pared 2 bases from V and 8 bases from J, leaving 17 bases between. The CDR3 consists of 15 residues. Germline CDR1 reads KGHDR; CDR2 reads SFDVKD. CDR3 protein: CATSDWGQPRSGYTF. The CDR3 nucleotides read TGTGCCACCAGTGATTGGGGACAACCAAGAAGCGGCTACACCTTC.

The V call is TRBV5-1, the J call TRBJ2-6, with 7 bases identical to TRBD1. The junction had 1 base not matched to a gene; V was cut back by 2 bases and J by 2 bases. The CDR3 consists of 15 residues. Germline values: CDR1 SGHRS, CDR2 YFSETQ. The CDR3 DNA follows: TGCGCCAGCAGCTTTCAGGGGGCTGGGGCCAACGTCCTGACTTTC. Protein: CASSFQGAGANVLTF.

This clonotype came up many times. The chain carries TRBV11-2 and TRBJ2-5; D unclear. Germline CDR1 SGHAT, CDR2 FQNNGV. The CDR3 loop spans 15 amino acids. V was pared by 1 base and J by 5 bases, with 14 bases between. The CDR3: CASSLGLRSAETQYF. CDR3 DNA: TGTGCCAGCAGCTTAGGCTTAAGGTCCGCTGAGACCCAGTACTTC.

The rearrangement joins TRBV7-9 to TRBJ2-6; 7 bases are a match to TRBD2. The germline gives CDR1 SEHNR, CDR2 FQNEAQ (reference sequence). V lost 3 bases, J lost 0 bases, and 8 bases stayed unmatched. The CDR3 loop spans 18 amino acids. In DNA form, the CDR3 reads TGTGCCAGCAGCTTTTTGGCGGGAGAAAGCTCTGGGGCCAACGTCCTGACTTTC. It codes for CASSFLAGESSGANVLTF.